This T cell receptor (beta chain) was recovered during a study of cytomegalovirus exposure and HLA in healthy donors. This clone came up a few times. The junction does not match germline at one end; this may be a read error. Germline V gene sequence: CDR1 SGHVS, CDR2 FNYEAQ. This CDR3 spans 12 amino acids. Use of 60 Vbeta and 13 Jbeta primers characterized the PCR. Using immunoSEQ multiplex PCR, the repertoire was profiled, and TCRdb retains in-frame clones only, with some absent. The table records over 110,000 clones, roughly 80% of them present only once. The sample consisted of PBMCs. V and J are TRBV7-6 and TRBJ2-5, with D possibly matching TRBD2 (6 bases). The origin of this receptor is a man in his forties or fifties in good health and CMV-seronegative. CDR3 in amino acids: CASSLTGGPGHF. The CDR3 bases are TGTGCCAGCAGCTTGACCGGGGGACCTGGGCACTTC.